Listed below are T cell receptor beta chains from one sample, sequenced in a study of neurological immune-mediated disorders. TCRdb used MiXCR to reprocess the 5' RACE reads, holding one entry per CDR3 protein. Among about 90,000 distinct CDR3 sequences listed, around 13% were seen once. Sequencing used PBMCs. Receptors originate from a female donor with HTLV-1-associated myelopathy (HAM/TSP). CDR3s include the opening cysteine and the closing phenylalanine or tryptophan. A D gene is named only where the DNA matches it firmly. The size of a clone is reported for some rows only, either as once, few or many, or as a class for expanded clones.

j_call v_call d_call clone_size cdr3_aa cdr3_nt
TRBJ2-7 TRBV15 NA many CATSRDQGIYEQYF TGTGCCACCAGCAGGGACCAAGGGATCTACGAGCAGTACTTC
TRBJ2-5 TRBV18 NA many CASSPPRGRRETQYF TGTGCCAGCTCACCACCCAGGGGAAGGCGCGAGACCCAGTACTTC
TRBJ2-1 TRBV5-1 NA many CASSPGSSYNEQFF TGTGCCAGTAGCCCCGGTAGCTCCTACAATGAGCAGTTCTTC
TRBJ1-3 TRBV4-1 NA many CASSQGTQGAGNTIYF TGCGCCAGCAGCCAAGGAACCCAAGGGGCTGGAAACACCATATATTTT
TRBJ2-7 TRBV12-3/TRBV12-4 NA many CASSRFSYEQYF TGTGCCAGCAGCCGATTTTCCTACGAGCAGTACTTC
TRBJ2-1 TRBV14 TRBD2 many CASSLTALAGPNEQFF TGTGCCAGCAGCCTTACCGCGCTAGCGGGACCCAATGAGCAGTTCTTC
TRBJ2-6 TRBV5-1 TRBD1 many CASNWQGDAGANVLTF TGCGCCAGCAATTGGCAGGGGGATGCTGGGGCCAACGTCCTGACTTTC
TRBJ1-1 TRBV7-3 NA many CASSYGPGENTEAFF TGTGCCAGCAGCTACGGGCCAGGGGAGAACACTGAAGCTTTCTTT
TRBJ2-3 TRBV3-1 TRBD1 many CASSQVWDRATDTQYF TGTGCCAGCAGCCAAGTATGGGACAGGGCCACAGATACGCAGTATTTT
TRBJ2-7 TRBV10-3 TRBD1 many CAISQDREIDEQYF TGTGCCATCAGCCAGGACAGGGAGATCGACGAGCAGTACTTC
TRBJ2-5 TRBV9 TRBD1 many CASSVEGQGTNKETQYF TGTGCCAGCAGCGTAGAGGGACAGGGGACTAACAAAGAGACCCAGTACTTC
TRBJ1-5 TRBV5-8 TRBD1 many CASKKGTDNSNQPQHF TGTGCCAGCAAGAAGGGGACAGACAATAGCAATCAGCCCCAGCATTTT
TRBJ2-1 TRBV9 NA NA CASSVSGGSSYEQFF TGTGCCAGCAGCGTGAGTGGGGGGAGCTCCTACGAGCAGTTCTTC
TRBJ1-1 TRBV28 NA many CASISQKAPEAFF TGTGCCAGCATTTCTCAGAAGGCCCCTGAAGCTTTCTTT
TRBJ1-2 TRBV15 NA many CATSRGGDVYGYTF TGTGCCACCAGCCGGGGGGGGGACGTATATGGCTACACCTTC
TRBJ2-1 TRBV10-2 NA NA CASEPENNEQFF TGCGCCAGTGAACCAGAGAACAATGAGCAGTTCTTC
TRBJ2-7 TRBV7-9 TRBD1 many CASSLGRQGLGEQYF TGTGCCAGCAGCTTAGGTCGACAGGGGTTGGGCGAGCAGTACTTC
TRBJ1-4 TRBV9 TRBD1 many CASMLDRGGEKLFF TGTGCCAGCATGCTAGACAGGGGTGGGGAAAAACTGTTTTTT
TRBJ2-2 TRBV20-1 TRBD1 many CSAGQGFANTGELFF TGCAGTGCCGGACAGGGTTTCGCGAACACCGGGGAGCTGTTTTTT
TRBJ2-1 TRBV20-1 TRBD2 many CSARGTSGGGDEQFF TGCAGTGCTAGAGGGACTAGCGGGGGAGGCGATGAGCAGTTCTTC
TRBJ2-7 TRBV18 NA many CASSPGRDPYEQYF TGTGCCAGCTCACCTGGACGGGATCCATACGAGCAGTACTTC
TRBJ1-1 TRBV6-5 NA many CASNYGVNTEAFF TGTGCCAGCAATTACGGGGTAAACACTGAAGCTTTCTTT
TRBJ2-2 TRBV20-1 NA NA CSARDEGLPTGELFF TGCAGTGCTAGAGATGAGGGGCTCCCGACCGGGGAGCTGTTTTTT
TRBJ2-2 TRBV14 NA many CASSQNAASSGELFF TGTGCCAGCAGCCAAAACGCCGCTAGTTCCGGGGAGCTGTTTTTT
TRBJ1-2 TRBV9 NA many CASSLTGVEGYGYTF TGTGCCAGCAGCCTCACAGGCGTTGAGGGCTATGGCTACACCTTC
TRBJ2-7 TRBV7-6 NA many CASSPRSGASYEQYF TGTGCCAGCAGCCCAAGGTCGGGGGCTTCCTACGAGCAGTACTTC
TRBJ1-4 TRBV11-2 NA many CASSLEGQGHEKLFF TGTGCCAGCAGCTTAGAAGGGCAGGGGCACGAAAAACTGTTTTTT
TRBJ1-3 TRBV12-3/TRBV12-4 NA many CASSLGRNTIYF TGTGCCAGCAGTCTCGGTCGAAACACCATATATTTT
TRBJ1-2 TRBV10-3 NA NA CAISESWGGTDYCYTF TGTGCCATTAGTGAGTCGTGGGGGGGTACGGACTATTGCTACACCTTC
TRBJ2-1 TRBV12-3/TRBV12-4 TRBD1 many CASSRTGGGDEQFF TGTGCCAGCAGCAGGACAGGGGGCGGCGATGAGCAGTTCTTC
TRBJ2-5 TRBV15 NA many CATSPVRGAGETQYF TGTGCCACCAGCCCAGTTCGGGGGGCTGGGGAGACCCAGTACTTC
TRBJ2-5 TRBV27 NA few CASSSRLEDKLKETQYF TGTGCCAGCAGTTCCCGCCTTGAGGATAAACTGAAAGAGACCCAGTACTTC
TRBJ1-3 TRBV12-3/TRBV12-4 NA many CAISWSGRTGNTIYF TGTGCCATTTCGTGGTCAGGGCGAACTGGAAACACCATATATTTT
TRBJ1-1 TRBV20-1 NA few CSANQGGVNTEAFF TGCAGTGCGAATCAGGGAGGGGTGAACACTGAAGCTTTCTTT
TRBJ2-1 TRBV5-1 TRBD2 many CATSSGGTYNEQFF TGCGCCACTTCGAGCGGGGGGACGTACAATGAGCAGTTCTTC
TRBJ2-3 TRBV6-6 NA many CASTTVSRRTDTQYF TGTGCCAGCACTACGGTGAGTCGTCGAACAGATACGCAGTATTTT
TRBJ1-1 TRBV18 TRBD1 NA CASSQRDSSNTEAFF TGTGCCAGCTCACAACGGGACAGTAGTAACACTGAAGCTTTCTTT
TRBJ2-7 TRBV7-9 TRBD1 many CASIVDRGDEQYF TGTGCCAGCATCGTGGACAGGGGGGACGAGCAGTACTTC
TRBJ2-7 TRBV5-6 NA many CASSAAGGSYEQYF TGTGCCAGCAGCGCCGCAGGGGGGTCCTACGAGCAGTACTTC
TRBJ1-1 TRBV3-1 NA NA CASSQDNRYTEAFF TGTGCCAGCAGCCAAGATAACAGGTACACTGAAGCTTTCTTT
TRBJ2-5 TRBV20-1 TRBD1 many CSARASGQGGETQYF TGCAGTGCTAGAGCATCGGGACAGGGGGGAGAGACCCAGTACTTC
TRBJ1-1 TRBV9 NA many CASSVDSMNTEAFF TGTGCCAGCAGCGTAGACAGTATGAACACTGAAGCTTTCTTT
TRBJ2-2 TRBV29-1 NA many CSVAQGIGNTGELFF TGCAGCGTTGCTCAGGGAATCGGGAACACCGGGGAGCTGTTTTTT
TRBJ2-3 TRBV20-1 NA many CSAPPTGRSTDTQYF TGCAGTGCTCCCCCCACAGGGCGATCCACAGATACGCAGTATTTT
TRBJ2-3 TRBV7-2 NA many CASSDAGLTQYF TGTGCCAGCAGTGATGCGGGGCTGACGCAGTATTTT
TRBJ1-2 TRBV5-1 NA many CASSLGLGIADYGYTF TGCGCCAGCAGCTTGGGCCTTGGGATAGCTGACTATGGCTACACCTTC
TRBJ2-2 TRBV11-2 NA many CASSFYGEIELFF TGTGCCAGCAGCTTCTACGGTGAGATCGAGCTGTTTTTT
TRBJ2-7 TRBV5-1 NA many CASSLVSSYEQYF TGCGCCAGCAGCTTGGTATCTTCCTACGAGCAGTACTTC
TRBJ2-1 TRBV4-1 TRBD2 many CASSSYGLAGVNEQFF TGCGCCAGCAGCTCCTATGGACTAGCGGGGGTCAATGAGCAGTTCTTC
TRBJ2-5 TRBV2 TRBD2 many CASSYSGRETQYF TGTGCCAGCAGTTATAGCGGGCGGGAGACCCAGTACTTC
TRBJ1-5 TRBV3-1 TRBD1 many CASSSGTGSSQPQHF TGTGCCAGCAGCTCCGGGACAGGGAGTAGTCAGCCCCAGCATTTT
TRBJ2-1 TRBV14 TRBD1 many CASSQNRGVIYNEQFF TGTGCCAGCAGCCAAAACAGGGGCGTTATTTACAATGAGCAGTTCTTC
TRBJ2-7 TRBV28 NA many CASAAREQYF TGTGCCAGCGCGGCGCGCGAGCAGTACTTC
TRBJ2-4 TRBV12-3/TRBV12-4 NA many CASSVGDIQYF TGTGCCAGCAGTGTAGGGGACATTCAGTACTTC
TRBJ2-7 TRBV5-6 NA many CASSLGEIYEQYF TGTGCCAGCAGCTTGGGTGAAATCTACGAGCAGTACTTC